This TCR beta chain was recovered during a study of T cells in pancreatic ductal adenocarcinoma. Assay: immunoSEQ multiplex PCR; the TCRdb copy retains only in-frame clones and omits some. The sample records some 16,000 clones, 88% being singletons. No neoadjuvant therapy was given to the selected pancreatic ductal adenocarcinoma patients before their surgery. This CDR3 has 14 residues. Germline V gene lookup returns CDR1 SEHNR and CDR2 FQNEAQ (reference sequence). Trimming took 5 bases from V and 3 from J; bases not matched to a gene: 3. The material sequenced was PBMCs. The V call is TRBV7-9, the J call TRBJ1-1; 10 bases match TRBD1. This TCR was recovered from a human donor with pancreatic ductal adenocarcinoma. The CDR3: CASSTGTGDTEAFF. CDR3 nucleotides: TGTGCCAGCAGCACCGGGACAGGGGACACTGAAGCTTTCTTT.